This T cell receptor (beta chain) was documented in a study of CD8+ T cells in alopecia areata. The overall study: By percentage of affected scalp area, the severity of treated patients was scored. Study results and caveats: It was observed that many expanded lesional clones persisted in scalp and blood during tofacitinib.

This clone was observed a handful of times. Its cognate antigen is unknown. The treatment: oral pan-JAK inhibitor, 5-10 mg twice daily. Alopecia areata patients gave lesional scalp punch biopsies and peripheral blood samples. RNA extraction and reverse transcription yielded cDNA as sequencing template. Profiled with immunoSEQ multiplex PCR; TCRdb holds only in-frame clones, not every one. Of around 110,000 clones listed, roughly 84% are singletons. V was clipped by 3 bases and J by 0 bases, with 3 bases between them. The CDR3 covers 12 residues. In germline, CDR1 is LNHDA, CDR2 SQIVND (reference sequence).

Material: CD8+ T cells sorted from blood, obtained at week 24, from a patient treated with tofacitinib. The TCR sequence derives from a human donor with alopecia areata. The chain combines TRBV19 with TRBJ2-7; no firm D call. CDR3 loop: CASSIDSYEQYF. The CDR3, as DNA: TGTGCCAGTAGTATCGACTCCTACGAGCAGTACTTC.